One TCR beta chain is described in this entry. What it binds is unknown. These data belong to a study of beta chain features in type 1 diabetes. Study-wide points: Within each of all four CD4+ subsets, Type 1 diabetes patients had TCRB CDR3s that were moderately but significantly shorter.

Germline V gene lookup returns CDR1 SGHRS and CDR2 YFSETQ. V dropped 3 bases and J dropped 1 base, with 10 bases sitting between them. The CDR3 covers 14 residues. Reverse transcription of all isolated RNA meant that expressed TCRB transcripts were sequenced. TCRdb's copy holds only in-frame clones and misses some; the assay was immunoSEQ multiplex PCR. In the table there are 95,000 to 150,000 clones, 16% of which are singletons. The sample comprised central memory CD4+ T cells from blood. The chain recombines TRBV5-1 with TRBJ1-1, with D hard to call. The sequence derives from a man aged 25 to 45 with type 1 diabetes. The CDR3 here is CASSSTAGNTEAFF. The CDR3 DNA sequence: TGCGCCAGCAGCTCCACAGCAGGGAACACTGAAGCTTTCTTT.